A selection of T cell receptor beta chains follows, all from one sample in a study of tumor-infiltrating lymphocytes in primary liver carcinoma. MiXCR, run by TCRdb on the multiplex PCR reads, gives a single entry per CDR3 protein. Of under 50,000 distinct CDR3 sequences in the sample, about two thirds were seen once. The sample consisted of liver tumor tissue from sampling region 5. The origin of the receptors is a man aged 35 to 55 with primary liver carcinoma and hepatitis B virus infection. Each CDR3 is given with its conserved first and last residue. The D gene is left open where the match is weak. Rows may omit the clone size; those that give it use once, few, many or a size class.

clone size: few
J gene: TRBJ1-1
D gene: TRBD1
V gene: TRBV28
CDR3 protein: CASSGDRANTEAFF

clone size: many
J gene: TRBJ2-1
D gene: NA
V gene: TRBV28
CDR3 protein: CASRRTAGTYYNEQFF

clone size: NA
J gene: TRBJ2-7
D gene: TRBD2
V gene: TRBV6-5
CDR3 protein: CASSQSGSYELYF

clone size: NA
J gene: TRBJ1-5
D gene: TRBD1
V gene: TRBV5-8
CDR3 protein: CDSSSDRGQPQHF

clone size: NA
J gene: TRBJ2-3
D gene: NA
V gene: TRBV10-3
CDR3 protein: CAIGDSESSTDTQYF

clone size: NA
J gene: TRBJ2-1
D gene: TRBD2
V gene: TRBV4-1
CDR3 protein: CASSQDRGTSCLLCNEQFF

clone size: many
J gene: TRBJ1-6
D gene: TRBD1
V gene: TRBV10-2
CDR3 protein: CASSESTGGNSPLHF

clone size: NA
J gene: TRBJ2-7
D gene: TRBD1
V gene: TRBV6-6
CDR3 protein: CASSHGQGTEQYF

clone size: many
J gene: TRBJ2-1
D gene: TRBD1
V gene: TRBV7-3
CDR3 protein: CASSLGQGWHEQFF

clone size: few
J gene: TRBJ2-7
D gene: NA
V gene: TRBV2
CDR3 protein: CASSVGEGGSKQYF

clone size: once
J gene: TRBJ2-7
D gene: TRBD2
V gene: TRBV7-8
CDR3 protein: CAGSLFRGGTMGSEQYF

clone size: many
J gene: TRBJ2-3
D gene: TRBD2
V gene: TRBV5-4
CDR3 protein: CASSLRPGLADYVRSEDTQYF

clone size: NA
J gene: TRBJ2-3
D gene: NA
V gene: TRBV30
CDR3 protein: CAWSSLPPYAQYF

clone size: many
J gene: TRBJ2-2
D gene: NA
V gene: TRBV10-1
CDR3 protein: CASANTLTGELFF

clone size: many
J gene: TRBJ2-7
D gene: TRBD1
V gene: TRBV29-1
CDR3 protein: CSVLTGAGYEQYF

clone size: NA
J gene: TRBJ2-7
D gene: NA
V gene: TRBV6-1
CDR3 protein: CASSKGQAGPSYEQYF

clone size: NA
J gene: TRBJ2-1
D gene: TRBD2
V gene: TRBV12-3/TRBV12-4
CDR3 protein: CASRGLAGPDEQFF

clone size: NA
J gene: TRBJ2-3
D gene: TRBD2
V gene: TRBV5-1
CDR3 protein: CVSSLLAGGTDTQYF

clone size: many
J gene: TRBJ2-7
D gene: TRBD1
V gene: TRBV10-3
CDR3 protein: CATNRDRSHEQYF

clone size: few
J gene: TRBJ2-3
D gene: NA
V gene: TRBV7-9
CDR3 protein: CAIQGGGPSTDTQYF

clone size: few
J gene: TRBJ2-7
D gene: NA
V gene: TRBV2
CDR3 protein: CASTPRGDSYEQYF

clone size: medium-sized
J gene: TRBJ1-3
D gene: NA
V gene: TRBV11-2
CDR3 protein: CASSLGVGSGNTIYF

clone size: medium-sized
J gene: TRBJ2-1
D gene: NA
V gene: TRBV10-3
CDR3 protein: CAISDGANEQFF

clone size: few
J gene: TRBJ2-3
D gene: NA
V gene: TRBV4-1
CDR3 protein: CASSPEAGISIDTQYF

clone size: NA
J gene: TRBJ1-1
D gene: NA
V gene: TRBV10-2
CDR3 protein: CAINEQGNTEAFF

clone size: NA
J gene: TRBJ2-5
D gene: TRBD1
V gene: TRBV5-4
CDR3 protein: CASNSGRGLETQYF

clone size: NA
J gene: TRBJ2-7
D gene: NA
V gene: TRBV4-1
CDR3 protein: CVISQDFSGSTYEQYF

clone size: NA
J gene: TRBJ1-3
D gene: NA
V gene: TRBV29-1
CDR3 protein: CSVDAEVGNTIYF

clone size: many
J gene: TRBJ2-7
D gene: TRBD1
V gene: TRBV28
CDR3 protein: CASSALGGTGVDEQYF

clone size: many
J gene: TRBJ1-1
D gene: NA
V gene: TRBV10-2
CDR3 protein: CASSRNSNTEAFF

clone size: NA
J gene: TRBJ2-2
D gene: TRBD2
V gene: TRBV11-2
CDR3 protein: CASSPLAGVQRAGELFF

clone size: NA
J gene: TRBJ1-4
D gene: NA
V gene: TRBV16
CDR3 protein: CASSPSGATNEKLFF

clone size: many
J gene: TRBJ2-1
D gene: TRBD2
V gene: TRBV28
CDR3 protein: CASSLMTSGTDEQFF

clone size: once
J gene: TRBJ2-2
D gene: NA
V gene: TRBV6-5
CDR3 protein: CASGYSRDTGELFF

clone size: NA
J gene: TRBJ2-1
D gene: NA
V gene: TRBV5-6
CDR3 protein: CTSSLDGASSYNEQFF

clone size: NA
J gene: TRBJ2-5
D gene: TRBD2
V gene: TRBV6-1
CDR3 protein: CAISGLWTSGSGETQYF

clone size: once
J gene: TRBJ1-2
D gene: TRBD1
V gene: TRBV29-1
CDR3 protein: CNAAAGTDLNYGYAF

clone size: large
J gene: TRBJ2-1
D gene: NA
V gene: TRBV11-2
CDR3 protein: CASSLVGNEQFF

clone size: NA
J gene: TRBJ2-6
D gene: NA
V gene: TRBV6-5
CDR3 protein: CASRSSSGANVLTF

clone size: NA
J gene: TRBJ2-7
D gene: NA
V gene: TRBV11-2
CDR3 protein: CVSSLSVGLTGWGYEQYF

clone size: NA
J gene: TRBJ2-2
D gene: NA
V gene: TRBV6-5
CDR3 protein: CASSGSYWDGEPFF

clone size: NA
J gene: TRBJ2-5
D gene: TRBD2
V gene: TRBV5-4
CDR3 protein: CLSSGGTEWETQYF

clone size: NA
J gene: TRBJ2-2
D gene: NA
V gene: TRBV5-1
CDR3 protein: CASSSFGELFF

clone size: NA
J gene: TRBJ2-1
D gene: NA
V gene: TRBV7-8
CDR3 protein: CASKSNRDPHVEQFF

clone size: many
J gene: TRBJ2-1
D gene: NA
V gene: TRBV4-1
CDR3 protein: CASSQRSVTYNEQFF

clone size: NA
J gene: TRBJ1-3
D gene: NA
V gene: TRBV6-1
CDR3 protein: CDISEAGRFSPDTIYF

clone size: many
J gene: TRBJ2-1
D gene: NA
V gene: TRBV6-6
CDR3 protein: CASSYGTVPSSYNEQFF

clone size: NA
J gene: TRBJ1-6
D gene: NA
V gene: TRBV6-5
CDR3 protein: CASSYSGLHGARNSPLHF

clone size: NA
J gene: TRBJ2-7
D gene: TRBD2
V gene: TRBV7-8
CDR3 protein: CAKSSLTSGSYEQYF

clone size: many
J gene: TRBJ1-1
D gene: TRBD1
V gene: TRBV6-5
CDR3 protein: CASTDLGQGRTEAFF

clone size: NA
J gene: TRBJ2-7
D gene: TRBD1
V gene: TRBV2
CDR3 protein: CASSFDRGHSDEQYF

clone size: many
J gene: TRBJ2-2
D gene: NA
V gene: TRBV29-1
CDR3 protein: CSVDFVSGTGELFF

clone size: many
J gene: TRBJ1-3
D gene: NA
V gene: TRBV7-9
CDR3 protein: CASSLSWSGNTIYF

clone size: medium-sized
J gene: TRBJ2-7
D gene: NA
V gene: TRBV7-8
CDR3 protein: CASSLVIGAYEQYF